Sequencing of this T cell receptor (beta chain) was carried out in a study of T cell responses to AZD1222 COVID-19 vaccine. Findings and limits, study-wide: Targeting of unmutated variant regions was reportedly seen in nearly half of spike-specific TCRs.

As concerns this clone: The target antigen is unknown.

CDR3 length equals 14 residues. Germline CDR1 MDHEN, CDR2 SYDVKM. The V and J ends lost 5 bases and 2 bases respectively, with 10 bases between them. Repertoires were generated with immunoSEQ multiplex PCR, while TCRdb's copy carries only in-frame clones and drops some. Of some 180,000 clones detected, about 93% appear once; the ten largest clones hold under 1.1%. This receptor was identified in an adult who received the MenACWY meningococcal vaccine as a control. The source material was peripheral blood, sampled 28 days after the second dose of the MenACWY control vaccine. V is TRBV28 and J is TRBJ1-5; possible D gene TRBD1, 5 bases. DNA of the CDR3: TGTGCCAGCAGTCGACAGAGGGGCAATCAGCCCCAGCATTTT. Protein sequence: CASSRQRGNQPQHF.